This TCR beta chain was sequenced during a study of blood T cell repertoires in COVID-19. Study-wide context: Specimens from acute and convalescent COVID-19 originated in the United States, Italy and Spain.

As originally analysed: Reference gene primers were amplified, and this amplification served to estimate nucleated cell counts. Only in-frame clones appear in the TCRdb table, and some are missing; sequencing was by immunoSEQ multiplex PCR. The V and J calls and clone size were taken over from that table, and D and trimming were inferred from the DNA. This sample carries under 50,000 clones, 87% of them seen once, and the ten largest clones take around 7%. The junction had 10 bases not matched to a gene; V was cut back by 3 bases and J by 7 bases. CDR1 and CDR2 from the germline V gene are KGHSH and LQKENI. The CDR3 sequence is 15 residues long.

This sequence joins TRBV18 and TRBJ2-3; TRBD2 matches at 7 bases. Input material: peripheral blood. The source of this sequence is a human donor in a cohort sampled during active COVID-19. CDR3 residues: CASSPSAGNTNTQYF. The CDR3 bases are TGTGCCAGCTCACCCTCAGCGGGGAATACGAATACGCAGTATTTT. Full variable domain (missing parts from reference TRBV18 and TRBJ2-3): NAGVMQNPRHLVRRRGQEARLRCSPMKGHSHVYWYRQLPEEGLKFMVYLQKENIIDESGMPKERFSAEFPKEGPSILRIQQVVRGDSAAYFCASSPSAGNTNTQYFGPGTRLTVL.